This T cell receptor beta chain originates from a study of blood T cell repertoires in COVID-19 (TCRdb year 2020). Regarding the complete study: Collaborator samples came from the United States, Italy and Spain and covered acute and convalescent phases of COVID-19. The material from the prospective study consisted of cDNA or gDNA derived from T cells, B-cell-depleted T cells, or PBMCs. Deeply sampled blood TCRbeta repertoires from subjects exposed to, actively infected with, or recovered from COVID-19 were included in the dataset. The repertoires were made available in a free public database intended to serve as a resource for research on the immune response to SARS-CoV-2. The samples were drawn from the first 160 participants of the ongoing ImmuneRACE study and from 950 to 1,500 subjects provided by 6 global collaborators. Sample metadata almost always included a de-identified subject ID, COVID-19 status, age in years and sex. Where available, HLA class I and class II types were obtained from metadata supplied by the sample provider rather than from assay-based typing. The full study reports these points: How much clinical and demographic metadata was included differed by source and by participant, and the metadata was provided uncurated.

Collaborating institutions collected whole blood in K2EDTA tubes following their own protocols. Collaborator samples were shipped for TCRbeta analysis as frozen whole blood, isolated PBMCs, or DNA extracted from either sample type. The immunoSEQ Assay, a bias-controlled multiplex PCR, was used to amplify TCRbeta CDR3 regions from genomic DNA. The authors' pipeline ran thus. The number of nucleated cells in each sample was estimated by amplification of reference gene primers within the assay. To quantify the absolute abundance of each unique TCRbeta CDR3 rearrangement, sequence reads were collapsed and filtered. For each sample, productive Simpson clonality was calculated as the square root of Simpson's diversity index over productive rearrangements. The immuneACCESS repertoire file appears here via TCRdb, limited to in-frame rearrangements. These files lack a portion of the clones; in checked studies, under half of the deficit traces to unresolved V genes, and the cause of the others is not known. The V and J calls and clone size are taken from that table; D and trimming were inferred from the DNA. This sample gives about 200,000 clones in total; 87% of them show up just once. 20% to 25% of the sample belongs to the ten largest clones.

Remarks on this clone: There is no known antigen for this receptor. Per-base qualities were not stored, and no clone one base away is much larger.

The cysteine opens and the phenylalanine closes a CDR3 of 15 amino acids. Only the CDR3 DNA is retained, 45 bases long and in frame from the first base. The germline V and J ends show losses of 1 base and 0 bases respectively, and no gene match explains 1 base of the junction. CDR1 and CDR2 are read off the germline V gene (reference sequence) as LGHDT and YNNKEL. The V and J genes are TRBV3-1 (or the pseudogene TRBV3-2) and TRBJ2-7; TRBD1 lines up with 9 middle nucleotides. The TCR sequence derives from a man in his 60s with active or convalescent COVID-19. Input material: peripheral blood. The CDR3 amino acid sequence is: CASSQAQGASYEQYF. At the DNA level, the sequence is TGTGCCAGCAGCCAAGCACAGGGGGCCTCCTACGAGCAGTACTTC.